This entry describes one T cell receptor beta chain. Antigen unknown. Each CDR3 protein is one row after TCRdb ran MiXCR on the reads. Found here are a few hundred thousand distinct CDR3 sequences, 33% of them singletons; the top ten hold about 17%. This specimen comes from a study of T cell repertoires in cytomegalovirus infection. Trimming at V came to 6 bases and at J to 3 bases, leaving 1 base not matched to a gene. Per the germline V gene, CDR1 is MNHEY and CDR2 is SVGEGT. This CDR3 is built from 14 residues. The chain links TRBV6-2 or TRBV6-3 to TRBJ1-5; 11 nucleotides line up with TRBD1. The sequence came from a human donor in good health (CMV status not recorded). Some clones in this sample may be carry-over from other donors' samples. Specimen: cultured PBMCs, collected from culture after CMV antigen stimulation. CDR3 sequence: CASRDRGLNQPQHF. The CDR3 nucleotides read TGTGCCAGCAGGGACAGGGGGCTCAATCAGCCCCAGCATTTT.